This TCR beta chain was captured by sequencing in a study of regulatory T cells in long-lasting Graves disease. Documented time point: newly diagnosed GD, antithyroid drugs for less than 3 months. After RNA was extracted from PBMCs, the TCR library was made from it. Per germline, CDR1 MDHEN and CDR2 SYDVKM. The CDR3 covers 14 residues. The TCR beta library used iRepertoire HTBI primers with Arm-PCR amplification of CDR3. A single record per CDR3 protein comes from TCRdb applying MiXCR to the multiplex PCR reads. The sample lists 350,000 to 500,000 distinct CDR3 sequences, around 17% occurring once. This clonotype was observed at least ten times. The junction departs from germline at one end; a sequencing error may be responsible. This same sample was also part of a study on T cells in Graves' hyperthyroidism and ophthalmopathy.

This clonotype originated in a woman in her 30s with Graves disease. Sequences were derived from peripheral blood mononuclear cells (PBMCs), sampled at new diagnosis, from a patient treated with antithyroid drugs. V is TRBV28 and J is TRBJ2-1; weak D call: TRBD2 (5 bases). The CDR3 is CASSSEDSSNEQFF. The CDR3 DNA is TGTGCCAGCAGTTCCGAGGACTCCTCCAATGAGCAGTTCTTC.